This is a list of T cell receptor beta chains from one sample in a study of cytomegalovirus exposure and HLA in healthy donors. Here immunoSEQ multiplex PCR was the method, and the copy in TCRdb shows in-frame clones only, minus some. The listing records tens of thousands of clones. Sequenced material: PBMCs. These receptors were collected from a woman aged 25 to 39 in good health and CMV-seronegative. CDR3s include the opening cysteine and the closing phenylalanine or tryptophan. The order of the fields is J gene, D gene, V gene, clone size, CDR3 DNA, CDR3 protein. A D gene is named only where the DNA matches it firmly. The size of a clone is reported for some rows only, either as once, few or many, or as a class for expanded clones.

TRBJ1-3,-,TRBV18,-,TGTGCCAGCTCACCACCGGGCTCCCACTCTGGAAACACCATATATTTT,CASSPPGSHSGNTIYF
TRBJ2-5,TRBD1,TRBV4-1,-,TGCGCCAGCAGCCAAGATAAGGACAGGGTCTGGGAGACCCAGTACTTC,CASSQDKDRVWETQYF
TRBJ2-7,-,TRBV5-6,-,TGTGCCAGCAGCTTGGAGGGGTCCCCTTACGAGCAGTACTTC,CASSLEGSPYEQYF
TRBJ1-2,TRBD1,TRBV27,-,TGTGCCAGCAGCCCGGGACAGATCTATGGCTACACCTTC,CASSPGQIYGYTF
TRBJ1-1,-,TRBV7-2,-,TGTGCCAGCAGCCTAGGAGGGATACAGACGAACACTGAAGCTTTCTTT,CASSLGGIQTNTEAFF
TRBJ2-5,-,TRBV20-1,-,TGCAGTGCTAGTCTGAGGGAGACCCAGTACTTC,CSASLRETQYF
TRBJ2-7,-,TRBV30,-,TGTGCCTGGACGCGGGTCAACTACGAGCAGTACTTC,CAWTRVNYEQYF
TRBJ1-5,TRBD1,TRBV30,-,TGTGCCTGGAGCGGGACAGGGTGGTCGGGCAATCAGCCCCAGCATTTT,CAWSGTGWSGNQPQHF
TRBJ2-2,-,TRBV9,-,TGTGCCAGCAGCGTAGTGGGGAGTTCGAACACCGGGGAGCTGTTTTTT,CASSVVGSSNTGELFF
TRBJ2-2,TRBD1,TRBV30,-,TGTGCCTGGAGGGTCGGGTTTTTAGAGGGGGCTGCCGGGGAGCTGTTTTTT,CAWRVGFLEGAAGELFF
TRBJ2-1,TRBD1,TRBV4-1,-,TGCGCCAGCAGTGGTACCGGGACAGCTTACAATGAGCAGTTCTTC,CASSGTGTAYNEQFF
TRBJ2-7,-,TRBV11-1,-,TGTGCCAGCAGCTTTGGGGCAGGGGAGTCCCTCTACGAGCAGTACTTC,CASSFGAGESLYEQYF
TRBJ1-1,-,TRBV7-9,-,TGTGCCAGCAGCTTAGCGCTAGAGAACACTGAAGCTTTCTTT,CASSLALENTEAFF
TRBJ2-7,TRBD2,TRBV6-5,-,TGTGCCAGCAGTTACTCGGCAGCGGGGGTCCACGAGCAGTACTTC,CASSYSAAGVHEQYF
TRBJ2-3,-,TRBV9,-,TGTGCCAGCAGGGGAGGCACAGATACGCAGTATTTT,CASRGGTDTQYF
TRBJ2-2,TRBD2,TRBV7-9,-,TGTGCCAGCGGAACTAGCGGGAGCCCCCCGGCCGGGGAGCTGTTTTTT,CASGTSGSPPAGELFF
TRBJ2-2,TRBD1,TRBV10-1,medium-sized,TGCGCCAGCAGTCAGGGGGATGTCGGGGAGCTGTTTTTT,CASSQGDVGELFF
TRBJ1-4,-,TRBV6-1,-,TGTGCCAGCCGAGCGGGGGCAACTAATGAAAAACTGTTTTTT,CASRAGATNEKLFF
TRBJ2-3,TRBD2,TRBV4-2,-,TGTGCCAGCAGCCACGTAGGGACTAGCGGTGCAGATACGCAGTATTTT,CASSHVGTSGADTQYF
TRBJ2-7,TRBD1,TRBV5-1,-,TGCGCCAGCAGCCTAACCAGGGGGCGAGAGCAGTACTTC,CASSLTRGREQYF
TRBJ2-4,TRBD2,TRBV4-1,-,TGCGCCAGCAGCCAAGGACGCGGAGCGGGAGGTTCCAAAAACATTCAGTACTTC,CASSQGRGAGGSKNIQYF
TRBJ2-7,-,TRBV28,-,TGTGCCAGCAGTTTACTGGACAAACCCTACGAGCAGTACTTC,CASSLLDKPYEQYF
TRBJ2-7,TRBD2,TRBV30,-,TGTGCCCTGGGGGGAGCGGGAGCCTCCTCCTACGAGCAGTACTTC,CALGGAGASSYEQYF
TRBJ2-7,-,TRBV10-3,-,TGTGCCATCAGTGATATGGGAGTCACCTCCCGGGGTGAGCAGTACTTC,CAISDMGVTSRGEQYF
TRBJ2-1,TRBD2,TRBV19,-,TGTGCCAGTAGTATGGGACTAGCGGGAGGAGTAAAGGAGCAGTTCTTC,CASSMGLAGGVKEQFF
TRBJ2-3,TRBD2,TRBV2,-,TGTGCCAGCAGTGGGGGGCCGGGACTAGTAGCAGATACGCAGTATTTT,CASSGGPGLVADTQYF
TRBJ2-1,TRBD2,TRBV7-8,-,TGTGCCAGCAGCTCTCGGTCACTAGCGGGACTTAATGAGCAGTTCTTC,CASSSRSLAGLNEQFF
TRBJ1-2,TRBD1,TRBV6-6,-,TGTGCCAGCAGTAAGGACAGGGGGCATCTCGCTGGCTACACCTTC,CASSKDRGHLAGYTF